The clone carrying this TCR beta chain came up many times. The antigen is undetermined. The CDR3 goes on 3 residues after the read ends, and that part is filled in from the germline J gene. The CDR3 is 13 amino acids. V lost 5 bases and J 4 bases, leaving 9 bases between the germline ends. Sequencing input was equivalent genomic DNA from CVID and controls. The repertoire was sequenced with immunoSEQ multiplex PCR; TCRdb's copy has only in-frame clones and lacks some. Singletons are absent from the sample, which has around 33,000 clones. The sample belongs to a study of T cell clonality in common variable immunodeficiency. Study-wide findings and caveats: In common variable immunodeficiency, TCR beta chains reportedly carried fewer deletions and N-nucleotide insertions.

Patients had low serum IgG, IgA and/or IgM and specific antibody deficiency. Blood came from CVID subjects not ill and not taking immunomodulatory or immunosuppressive medication. Each donor provided roughly 5 to 8 ml of heparinized whole blood. The sequenced sample was peripheral blood mononuclear cells. The sequence was collected from a human donor with common variable immunodeficiency. The V gene is TRBV12-3 or TRBV12-4, the J gene TRBJ1-5, with D possibly being TRBD1 (5 bases). The covered CDR3 bases are TGTGCCAGCAGTGGGGGGTTAAATCAGCCC. Translated, it gives CASSGGLNQP. Given in full, the CDR3 is CASSGGLNQPQHF.